Below are 10 T cell receptor beta chains sequenced from a single sample in a study of cytomegalovirus exposure and HLA in healthy donors. Assay: immunoSEQ multiplex PCR; the TCRdb copy retains only in-frame clones and omits some. The table has 35,000 to 55,000 clones, over 85% seen once. Sequenced input: PBMCs. The receptors come from a woman under 30 in good health and CMV-seronegative.

The gene calls are TRBV19 and TRBJ1-1, with 8 bases fitting TRBD1. Germline-derived CDR1 and CDR2 are LNHDA and SQIVND (reference sequence). The V segment lost 5 bases and the J segment 7 bases; nucleotides outside the gene matches: 12. The CDR3 contains 15 residues. The CDR3 loop is CASSGDRGPRGEAFF. CDR3 coding DNA: TGTGCCAGTAGTGGAGACAGGGGACCTCGGGGTGAAGCTTTCTTT.

The chain employs TRBV19 and TRBJ1-6; D call uncertain. The V and J ends lost 7 bases and 7 bases respectively, with 17 bases between them. Germline CDR1 is LNHDA and CDR2 is SQIVND (reference sequence). CDR3 length equals 15 residues. The chain's CDR3 is CASNPTPGGNSPLHF. CDR3 coding DNA: TGTGCCAGTAACCCGACCCCAGGCGGGAATTCACCCCTCCACTTT.

CDR3 bases: TGTGCCATCAGACCCCGGACAGATCCCGCACGACCCCTAAATGAGCAGTTCTTC. Protein product: CAIRPRTDPARPLNEQFF. V usage is TRBV10-3 and J usage is TRBJ2-1; tentative D call: TRBD1 (6 bases). V lost 6 bases and J lost 7, with 28 bases in between. Germline values: CDR1 ENHRY, CDR2 SYGVKD. The CDR3 contains 18 residues.

The CDR3 sequence: CASSLGQGVGGYTF. CDR3 DNA sequence: TGTGCCAGCAGCTTAGGACAGGGGGTTGGTGGCTACACCTTC. The chain links TRBV5-4 to TRBJ1-2, with 10 bases fitting TRBD1. The CDR3 loop spans 14 amino acids. Trimming took 2 bases from V and 7 from J; bases not matched to a gene: 5. Germline V gene lookup returns CDR1 SGHNT and CDR2 YYREEE (reference sequence).

This chain uses TRBV2 with TRBJ2-1, with TRBD2 identical over 9 bases. The V segment lost 6 bases and the J segment 0 bases; nucleotides outside the gene matches: 6. This CDR3 is built from 16 residues. Germline values: CDR1 SNHLY, CDR2 FYNNEI. CDR3 sequence reads: CASRRSGGSSYNEQFF. The CDR3 coding sequence is TGTGCCAGCAGACGTAGCGGGGGTAGCTCCTACAATGAGCAGTTCTTC. Combining the CDR3 with reference TRBV2 and TRBJ2-1 gives the whole variable domain EPEVTQTPSHQVTQMGQEVILRCVPISNHLYFYWYRQILGQKVEFLVSFYNNEISEKSEIFDDQFSVERPDGSNFTLKIRSTKLEDSAMYFCASRRSGGSSYNEQFFGPGTRLTVL.

The rearrangement links TRBV19 to TRBJ2-1, with TRBD1 identical over 10 bases. This CDR3 is built from 13 residues. V gave up 6 bases and J gave up 7 bases; unmatched junction bases: 3. CDR1 is LNHDA and CDR2 is SQIVND in the germline V gene (reference sequence). The CDR3 loop is CASSPGQGNEQFF. The CDR3 DNA follows: TGTGCCAGTAGCCCGGGACAGGGGAATGAGCAGTTCTTC. The full variable domain, in which reference TRBV19 and TRBJ2-1 provide the parts outside the CDR3, is DGGITQSPKYLFRKEGQNVTLSCEQNLNHDAMYWYRQDPGQGLRLIYYSQIVNDFQKGDIAEGYSVSREKKESFPLTVTSAQKNPTAFYLCASSPGQGNEQFFGPGTRLTVL.

V and J are TRBV6-1 and TRBJ2-2; unclear D gene. Looked up from germline, CDR1 is MNHNS and CDR2 is SASEGT. The V end lost 3 bases, the J end lost 3 bases, and 5 bases lay between the germline ends. CDR3 size: 13 residues. CDR3 protein: CASSDGDTGELFF. The CDR3 coding sequence is TGTGCCAGCAGTGACGGTGACACCGGGGAGCTGTTTTTT.

The chain couples TRBV19 to TRBJ2-1; 8 bases are shared with TRBD1. CDR1 and CDR2 (germline): LNHDA, SQIVND (reference sequence). Trimming at V came to 5 bases and at J to 7 bases, leaving 7 bases not matched to a gene. The CDR3 sequence is 14 residues long. Here the CDR3 DNA reads TGTGCCAGTAGTCAGGGGGCTGGGGTAAATGAGCAGTTCTTC. Residues: CASSQGAGVNEQFF. The whole variable domain, remainder taken from reference TRBV19 and TRBJ2-1, is DGGITQSPKYLFRKEGQNVTLSCEQNLNHDAMYWYRQDPGQGLRLIYYSQIVNDFQKGDIAEGYSVSREKKESFPLTVTSAQKNPTAFYLCASSQGAGVNEQFFGPGTRLTVL.

This clone was seen a few times. This chain joins TRBV6-4 and TRBJ2-3; tentatively, D is TRBD2 (5 bases). Germline V lookup: CDR1 MRHNA, CDR2 SNTAGT. V was pared by 0 bases and J by 4 bases, with 5 bases between. The CDR3 runs 13 residues. CDR3 in DNA: TGTGCCAGCAGTGACTCTAGCGCAGATACGCAGTATTTT. Translating it yields CASSDSSADTQYF.

The J gene is TRBJ2-7, the V gene TRBV5-6; D uncertain. The V and J ends lost 0 bases and 0 bases respectively, with 7 bases between them. Germline CDR1 is SGHDT and CDR2 is YYEEEE. This CDR3 comprises 14 residues. The CDR3 DNA is TGTGCCAGCAGCTTGGGACTTCTCTCCTACGAGCAGTACTTC. Encoded protein: CASSLGLLSYEQYF.